The clone carrying this T cell receptor (beta chain) was detected many times. This entry is derived from a study of human T cells and chemical hapten exposure. Time point in this sample: healthy volunteer bleed at 6 weeks. It was unfractionated whole blood from which total RNA was extracted. Each CDR3 protein is one row after TCRdb ran MiXCR on the RACE reads. The profile covers about 34,000 distinct CDR3 sequences, with approximately 5% appearing a single time and over 10% taken by the ten largest. CDR3 length: 12 residues. V was shortened by 4 bases and J by 7 bases, with 8 bases between the two germline ends. Germline-derived CDR1 and CDR2 are SGHVT and SQSDAQ.

This TCR came from a human donor in good health. Some clones in this sample may be carry-over from other donors' samples. V usage is TRBV7-4 and J usage is TRBJ1-5, with D uncertain. The sample comprised whole blood. CDR3 region: CASSSLWQPQHF. CDR3 in DNA: TGTGCCAGCAGCTCGCTTTGGCAGCCCCAGCATTTT.